The present entry profiles one TCR beta chain with its context. This clone has a handful of counts. Its cognate antigen has yet to be identified. Base-call qualities are not available, and no considerably larger clone is one nucleotide away. Looking up the germline V gene yields CDR1 SGHTA and CDR2 FQGNSA. The CDR3 numbers 12 residues from cysteine through phenylalanine. The DNA shown is the 36-base CDR3, in frame from base 1. Deletion took 0 bases off V and 5 bases off J, with a span of 4 bases between the germline ends. The cohort was made up of hundreds of healthy bone marrow donors. At the time of sampling, every cohort member was nominally healthy, though immune exposures that went unrecorded were likely present. The donor was CMV seropositive and was included in the group of 289 seropositive cohort members. Every donor gave a peripheral blood sample, and the peripheral blood mononuclear cells from that sample were used for TCR beta sequencing. The Qiagen DNeasy Blood Extraction Kit was used to extract genomic DNA from the blood cell samples.

Receptor amplification or capture employed the immunoSEQ multiplex PCR assay. A mixture of 60 forward primers for TCR Vbeta segments and 13 reverse primers for TCR Jbeta segments was used in the multiplex PCR. The CDR3 region of rearranged TCR beta genes was amplified from genomic DNA with a multiplex PCR assay. On the Illumina HiSeq System, the amplified TCR beta libraries were sequenced as 87-base-pair reads. In the paper's pipeline: A later analysis tallied about 77 million unique TCR beta chains across the roughly 610 repertoires, and about 10 million of those chains were shared by two or more donors. A nearest-neighbor algorithm error-corrected the raw reads and collapsed the reads into unique sequences, merging closely related sequences to remove PCR and sequencing errors. V, D and J gene segments were assigned by aligning CDR3 sequences to IMGT reference sequences. Each retained sequence needed at least a six-nucleotide match to both a V gene segment and a J gene segment. Rearrangements were classified as productive when the CDR3 lacked stop codons and remained in frame with V and J, and all other rearrangements were classified as non-productive. Following IMGT convention, CDR3 was defined as the stretch from the second conserved V-encoded cysteine to the conserved J-encoded phenylalanine. The earlier analysis of about 590 of the donors excluded sequences that lacked an unambiguous match to a single V gene segment. In an earlier analysis of a few hundred of the donors, a V segment was called functional when productive rearrangements were above 56.7%, and segregating when the standard deviation between donors exceeded 5%. A statistical classification framework was developed to diagnose cytomegalovirus status using the catalog of TCR beta chain sequences. In a later analysis, V and J genes were assigned by comparing TCR nucleotide sequences against IMGT/GENE-DB human TR gene sequences. Using the TCRdist pipeline, a later analysis assigned CDR3 sequences along with most-parsimonious VDJ recombination scenarios. In a later analysis, each TCR beta chain was defined by its CDR3 amino acid sequence together with its V-gene family, and reads lacking a unique V-gene family were excluded. As a way to deal with suspected cross-contamination and a sequencing artifact, a later analysis dropped roughly 620 nucleotide sequences that were highly shared and had low generation probability. For each public chain, a later analysis derived a clonal expansion index from normalized ranks of inferred template counts within each repertoire. In a later analysis, generation probabilities were computed with a VDJ recombination model fitted to out-of-frame rearrangements, and the resulting probabilities were checked against IGoR. In a later analysis, TCR-TCR, TCR-HLA and TCR-CMV co-occurrence was scored with hypergeometric tests, and a repertoire-size bias correction was applied to TCR pairs. False discovery rates were estimated in a later analysis by permuting HLA or CMV assignments 20 times. In a later analysis, co-occurring TCRs were grouped using DBSCAN, and TCRdist sequence similarity was added for clustering within HLA-allele-positive subsets. Repertoires with fewer than 30,000 or more than 120,000 public chains were left out of co-occurrence clustering, as were about five repertoires with anomalous nucleotide sharing. TCRdb stores this immuneACCESS table with in-frame sequences only. Part of the clones is absent; in the studies checked, under half of the shortfall reflects unresolved V genes, and no reason is known for the rest. That table furnishes V, J and clone size, whereas the DNA furnished D and trimming. This sample lists about 40,000 clones; 82% were detected once. Approximately 10% of the sample rests with the top ten.

This sample was taken from a study of cytomegalovirus exposure and HLA in healthy donors (dated by TCRdb to 2015 to 2018). Background on the whole study: In an earlier analysis of about 560 of the donors, 250 to 300 Gb of sequence data and roughly 100 million unique TCR beta sequences from about 190 million T cells were reported. Class I and class II HLA loci were covered by the typing at four-digit resolution. Along with the 666-subject first cohort, a separate validation cohort of over a hundred different subjects was used. An earlier analysis of roughly 600 of the donors used high-throughput TCR beta sequencing to judge whether each TCR beta V gene segment behaved as functional or pseudogenic. Rather than drawing on any new phenotypic data, the later analysis identified candidate immune exposures from TCR beta sequences and the way those sequences occurred across donors. The study combined high-throughput TCR immunosequencing, statistical association of individual TCRs with disease status, and machine learning to predict cytomegalovirus infection status. Donor age, sex, ethnicity and CMV serostatus were compiled alongside the repertoire data. A later analysis re-examined previously published TCR beta repertoires from more than 550 donors and added high-resolution HLA genotyping to investigate patterns of TCR occurrence. On average, roughly 240,000 unique TCR beta nucleotide sequences were sequenced per donor among 398 genotyped donors of the cohort, with roughly 18% of those sequences being non-productive. Around 320 gigabases of sequencing data and approximately 93 million unique TCR sequences were included in an early release covering roughly 600 HLA-typed donors. The T cell repertoires of some 670 subjects were profiled by immunosequencing and related to cytomegalovirus serostatus. A later genetic analysis took genome-wide SNP genotypes for about three fifths of the roughly 670 donors and used that subset as a discovery cohort. The study was designed to test whether signatures of past pathogen exposure could be identified by cataloging public T cell receptors. Because of strong linkage in the cohort, roughly 5 DR-DQ haplotypes were treated as single units for association and clustering. The number of donors typed differed by locus, with 629-630 for A, B, C, DRB1 and DQB1, around 560 for DQA1, about 610 for DPA1, and roughly 450 for DPB1. All discovery cohort repertoires had been generated using a single sequencing platform. The genetic ancestry cluster associated with self-reported Caucasian donors included roughly four fifths of the 398 genotyped donors. What the authors observed across the whole study: At a false discovery rate of 0.05, a later analysis linked 15,000 to 20,000 TCR beta sequences to specific HLA alleles. The authors suggested that the approach could potentially be generalized to other disease states and immunological phenotypes. In a later genetic analysis, fewer N-insertions in productive TCRs were reported among donors in an Asian-associated ancestry cluster than the approximately 670-donor mean. Assigning TCR associations to individual alleles was difficult when HLA alleles, especially DR and DQ, strongly co-occurred. Linkage disequilibrium might explain the correlated functional status among segregating V segments, but an unknown experimental factor could not be ruled out. A further reported finding was that TCR beta sequences accurately predicted the HLA-A and HLA-B alleles for most subjects in the first cohort. An earlier analysis of some 560 of the donors showed that most TCR beta V segments appeared in productive rearrangements either about 90% or about 30% of the time, which broadly matched IMGT annotations. For the cohort, immune exposure information was limited to CMV serostatus. An association between a missense DCLRE1C variant and V-gene and J-gene trimming of TCR beta chains was found in a later genetic analysis and replicated in an independent cohort. In this cohort, only TCR beta chains were sequenced, and detectable features were limited by the absence of alpha or paired-chain data. Because HLA typing was unavailable for some donors at each locus, only the typed subset was used in association tests. In a later analysis, TCR association rates were found to vary across HLA loci, with the most associated TCRs seen for DRB1 alleles and the fewest for HLA-C alleles. Across donors, most TCR sequences were observed very rarely, whereas some public TCRs were present in many individuals. The earlier analysis of 587 of the donors excluded 15 to 20 rarely observed V segments, including chromosome 9 orphons, because counts were too low. Roughly uniform sequencing depth across donors was assumed in presence/absence analyses, although this assumption may not hold. Cytomegalovirus status was reported to be diagnosed by the classifier with high specificity and sensitivity in both the original and validation cohorts. The study listed 150 to 200 TCR beta chains as associated with cytomegalovirus. In a later analysis, HLA-associated TCR beta chains showed more clonal expansion and lower generation probabilities than non-associated chains that were equally common. A later analysis found that most CMV-associated TCR beta chains appeared HLA-restricted, with HLA associations seemingly driven largely by CMV exposure. A few of the identified cytomegalovirus-associated TCR beta chains were confirmed in vitro to be specific for cytomegalovirus antigens. Some IMGT-functional V segments, including TRBV6-2 and TRBV6-3, could not be distinguished by the 87-base-pair reads and were therefore excluded. A group of highly shared sequence variants was considered likely to be a technical artifact of the sequencing pipeline. Several of the top co-occurrence clusters appeared to be linked to parvovirus B19, influenza, CMV and Epstein-Barr virus, according to a later analysis.

What was sequenced was PBMCs. This sequence was found in a woman younger than 35 in good health and CMV-seropositive. Recombination linked TRBV7-2 to TRBJ2-5; the D gene identity is not certain. The bases are TGTGCCAGCAGCTTAGCGCGGGAGACCCAGTACTTC. The encoded protein is CASSLARETQYF.